This T cell receptor (beta chain) was recorded in a study of EBV T-cell therapy then PD-1 blockade in nasopharyngeal carcinoma. On this clone: As yet, its antigen is unknown.

Treatment in this sample: AdE1-LMPpoly-expanded autologous EBV-specific T-cell therapy followed by anti-PD-1 nivolumab. Clones were sequenced by immunoSEQ multiplex PCR, and TCRdb holds only the in-frame ones, with some missing. The table shows about 20,000 clones, with under 90% occurring only once. In germline, CDR1 is KGHDR, CDR2 SFDVKD. The CDR3 length is 13 residues. The ends were cut back, 0 bases at V and 7 bases at J, with 5 bases in the middle. This sequence originates from a man in his forties with nasopharyngeal carcinoma. The gene calls are TRBV24-1 and TRBJ2-2; D is ambiguous. Sequences were derived from CD8+ T cells from blood, sampled at day -245 from a patient whose treatment included autologous EBV-specific T cells and nivolumab. The CDR3 bases are TGTGCCACCAGTGATTTGTCCGGCGGGGAGCTGTTTTTT. It is translated as CATSDLSGGELFF.